These 20 T cell receptor beta chains were sequenced from one sample in a study of T cell responses to AZD1222 COVID-19 vaccine. Assay used: immunoSEQ multiplex PCR; TCRdb lists only in-frame clones, some missing. The sample has about 180,000 clones, roughly 92% seen once. Here the sequenced sample was peripheral blood, taken on day 0 of AZD1222 vaccination. Source of these receptors: an adult in good health.

The chain joins TRBV2 to TRBJ1-3; D is unclear. Trimming stripped 9 bases from V and 4 bases from J, with 10 bases between. This CDR3 is built from 12 residues. Germline assignment: CDR1 SNHLY and CDR2 FYNNEI. This chain's CDR3 is CASQIEGNTIYF. DNA for the CDR3: TGTGCCAGTCAGATCGAGGGAAACACCATATATTTT. Together with reference TRBV2 and TRBJ1-3, the CDR3 gives the full variable domain: EPEVTQTPSHQVTQMGQEVILRCVPISNHLYFYWYRQILGQKVEFLVSFYNNEISEKSEIFDDQFSVERPDGSNFTLKIRSTKLEDSAMYFCASQIEGNTIYFGEGSWLTVV.

The gene calls are TRBV5-1 and TRBJ2-1; D is ambiguous. The CDR3 is made up of 13 amino acids. V dropped 2 bases and J dropped 3 bases, with 6 bases sitting between them. The germline CDR1 and CDR2 sequences are SGHRS and YFSETQ. CDR3 sequence (DNA): TGCGCCAGCAGCTTTGACCGCTACAATGAGCAGTTCTTC. This translates into CASSFDRYNEQFF. The whole variable domain, filled in from reference TRBV5-1 and TRBJ2-1, reads KAGVTQTPRYLIKTRGQQVTLSCSPISGHRSVSWYQQTPGQGLQFLFEYFSETQRNKGNFPGRFSGRQFSNSRSEMNVSTLELGDSALYLCASSFDRYNEQFFGPGTRLTVL.

V and J are TRBV7-9 and TRBJ1-5, with D unclear. CDR3 size: 16 residues. V was trimmed by 3 bases and J by 2 bases, leaving 14 bases between them. The germline V gene encodes CDR1 SEHNR and CDR2 FQNEAQ (reference sequence). This chain's CDR3 is CASSFWNGLGNQPQHF. CDR3 in DNA: TGTGCCAGCAGCTTTTGGAATGGGCTAGGCAATCAGCCCCAGCATTTT.

This chain joins TRBV10-1 and TRBJ1-3, with D possibly being TRBD1 (5 bases). The CDR3 covers 16 residues. Germline CDR1 and CDR2: WNHNN and SYGVQD (reference sequence). Trimming took 0 bases from V and 0 from J, leaving 9 bases between them. The CDR3 DNA sequence: TGCGCCAGCAGTGAGTCAGGACACCGCTCTGGAAACACCATATATTTT. It encodes CASSESGHRSGNTIYF.

V is TRBV19 and J is TRBJ1-5; D uncertain. CDR1 is LNHDA and CDR2 is SQIVND in the germline V gene (reference sequence). This CDR3 is 13 amino acids long. Trimming removed 6 bases from V and 6 bases from J, with 12 bases in between. The CDR3 reads CASRSWGGQPQHF. For the CDR3, the DNA is TGTGCCAGTAGGAGCTGGGGAGGTCAGCCCCAGCATTTT.

The CDR3 spells CASSVTGWEKLFF. The CDR3 nucleotides read TGTGCCAGTAGTGTGACAGGGTGGGAAAAACTGTTTTTT. J is TRBJ1-4 and V is TRBV19, with 7 bases identical to TRBD1. This CDR3 region has 13 residues. Losses at the gene ends were 5 bases for V and 8 bases for J; bases not matched to a gene: 5. Germline lookup yields CDR1 LNHDA and CDR2 SQIVND (reference sequence).

The chain joins TRBV2 to TRBJ2-1, with D possibly being TRBD2 (6 bases). Germline CDR1 SNHLY, CDR2 FYNNEI. With 6 bases removed from V and 0 bases from J, the gap between germline ends came to 12 bases. The CDR3 spans 15 residues. The CDR3 loop reads CASSRERSSYNEQFF. CDR3 coding DNA: TGTGCCAGCAGCCGGGAGCGGAGCTCCTACAATGAGCAGTTCTTC.

J is TRBJ1-4 and V is TRBV12-5; D possibly corresponds to TRBD1 (5 bases). V was cut by 2 bases and J by 8 bases, with 18 bases left in between. The germline gives CDR1 LGHNT, CDR2 FRNRAP. The CDR3 totals 16 residues. Here the CDR3 DNA reads TGTGCTAGTGGTTTGCCCAATCCGGGACCTGGGGAAAAACTGTTTTTT. The encoded protein is CASGLPNPGPGEKLFF.

The gene calls are TRBV4-1 and TRBJ2-1; D is perhaps TRBD2 (5 bases). This CDR3 has 17 residues. V dropped 5 bases and J dropped 0 bases, with 17 bases sitting between them. The germline gives CDR1 MGHRA, CDR2 YSYEKL. This CDR3 is CASSGPDWGVSYNEQFF. CDR3 in DNA: TGCGCCAGCAGCGGCCCCGACTGGGGAGTCTCCTACAATGAGCAGTTCTTC.

The chain uses TRBV5-4 and TRBJ2-5, with 8 bases aligning to TRBD2. This CDR3 region has 15 residues. V gave up 2 bases and J gave up 2 bases; unmatched junction bases: 5. From germline, CDR1 is SGHNT and CDR2 YYREEE (reference sequence). The chain's CDR3 is CASSFTSGVQETQYF. For the CDR3, the DNA is TGTGCCAGCAGCTTCACTAGCGGAGTTCAAGAGACCCAGTACTTC.

The chain joins TRBV10-2 to TRBJ2-7; D not certain. Germline V gene data show CDR1 as WSHSY and CDR2 as SAAADI. The CDR3 runs to 11 residues. Trimming took off 2 bases at V and 2 bases at J, with 1 base between the two ends. DNA of the CDR3: TGCGCCAGCAGTGAGACCTACGAGCAGTACTTC. It specifies CASSETYEQYF.

The V call is TRBV7-9, the J call TRBJ2-1, with 9 positions matching TRBD1. Trimming removed 7 bases from V and 6 bases from J; junction bases left unmatched: 4. Germline CDR1 reads SEHNR; CDR2 reads FQNEAQ (reference sequence). The CDR3 sequence is 13 residues long. In DNA, the CDR3 is TGTGCCAGCACCGCGACAGGGGGCAATGAGCAGTTCTTC. As protein: CASTATGGNEQFF.

The chain is built from TRBV11-2 and TRBJ1-1, with 7 bases identical to TRBD1. CDR1 and CDR2 (germline): SGHAT, FQNNGV. The J segment lost 1 base and the V segment lost 6 bases, leaving 2 bases of the junction unmatched. The CDR3 runs to 13 residues. The CDR3 DNA follows: TGTGCCAGCAGGAGACAGGGGAACACTGAAGCTTTCTTT. The encoded protein is CASRRQGNTEAFF.

This chain connects TRBV5-1 to TRBJ1-1, with 9 bases lining up with TRBD1. This CDR3 is 15 amino acids long. V was clipped by 4 bases and J by 0 bases; unmatched bases: 4. Germline assignment: CDR1 SGHRS and CDR2 YFSETQ. CDR3 in amino acids: CASSPGTGMNTEAFF. As DNA, the CDR3 is TGCGCCAGCAGCCCGGGGACAGGGATGAACACTGAAGCTTTCTTT.

The rearrangement links TRBV7-9 to TRBJ1-1, with a possible D match to TRBD1 (5 bases). In germline, CDR1 is SEHNR, CDR2 FQNEAQ (reference sequence). The CDR3 covers 15 residues. Trimming stripped 7 bases from V and 5 bases from J, with 20 bases between. The CDR3 loop reads CASTSAQGGRTEAFF. DNA for the CDR3: TGTGCCAGCACCTCTGCCCAGGGAGGGCGTACTGAAGCTTTCTTT.

The chain employs TRBV11-2 and TRBJ1-2; TRBD1 might be the D (5 bases). The CDR3 extends over 15 amino acids. Germline-derived CDR1 and CDR2 are SGHAT and FQNNGV. The V end lost 0 bases, the J end lost 7 bases, and 15 bases lay between the germline ends. The CDR3 nucleotides read TGTGCCAGCAGCTTAGATCTCTCCGGGACGGGTGGCTACACCTTC. Translated: CASSLDLSGTGGYTF.

This chain connects TRBV27 to TRBJ2-3, with 13 bases fitting TRBD2. Germline V gives CDR1 MNHEY, CDR2 SMNVEV (reference sequence). The CDR3 is 18 residues long. The J segment lost 4 bases and the V segment lost 6 bases, leaving 13 bases of the junction unmatched. CDR3 sequence (DNA): TGTGCCAGCAGCCGTTTAGGTGGGACTAGCGGGGTGGCAGATACGCAGTATTTT. Encoded protein: CASSRLGGTSGVADTQYF.

The rearrangement uses TRBV29-1 and TRBJ2-1; TRBD2 matches at 11 bases. J gave up 3 bases and V 3 bases, and 7 bases lay outside the gene matches. CDR3 length: 16 amino acids. Germline loops: CDR1 SQVTM, CDR2 ANQGSEA. The CDR3 loop reads CSVDVPSGRSYNEQFF. The CDR3 nucleotides read TGCAGCGTTGATGTGCCTAGCGGGAGGAGCTACAATGAGCAGTTCTTC.

CDR3 amino acids: CASSFRDTEAFF. Here the CDR3 DNA reads TGTGCCAGCAGTTTCCGGGACACTGAAGCTTTCTTT. The chain recombines TRBV6-5 with TRBJ1-1; D not certain. Trimming left V 4 bases short and J 3 bases short, with 6 bases between. This CDR3 is built from 12 residues. Germline V CDR1 and CDR2: MNHEY, SVGAGI.

In its sample, this clone was seen a few times. The chain joins TRBV6-5 to TRBJ1-1; D ambiguous. This CDR3 is built from 12 residues. Per the germline V gene, CDR1 is MNHEY and CDR2 is SVGAGI. Between the trimmed V and J ends, which lost 5 bases and 8 bases, there was a span of 12 bases. Here the CDR3 DNA reads TGTGCCAGCAGTACCCCTATGGGGGAAGCTTTCTTT. Amino acids: CASSTPMGEAFF.